These T cell receptor beta chains were read from a single sample in a study of early T cells in non-severe SARS-CoV-2 infection. TCRdb used MiXCR to reprocess the 5' RACE reads, holding one entry per CDR3 protein. The sample consists of 40,000 to 45,000 distinct CDR3 sequences, about 11% of them appearing once. The sequenced material came from whole blood. The receptors were gathered from an adult who was a healthcare worker with PCR-confirmed SARS-CoV-2 infection or an uninfected control (not recorded which). Both conserved end residues are part of each CDR3. The D gene is left open where the match is weak. Clone size is shown for a subset of rows, as once, few, many or a class of expanded clone.

v_call,j_call,clone_size,cdr3_length,d_call,cdr3_aa,cdr3_nt
TRBV28,TRBJ1-2,few,12,.,CASISGGHGYTF,TGTGCCAGCATATCGGGAGGTCATGGCTACACCTTC
TRBV28,TRBJ2-5,few,13,.,CASTAGTQETQYF,TGTGCCAGCACCGCTGGAACGCAAGAGACCCAGTACTTC
TRBV10-3,TRBJ1-2,many,14,.,CAISESGFEGGYTF,TGTGCCATCAGTGAGTCAGGCTTCGAGGGAGGCTACACCTTC
TRBV6-5,TRBJ2-3,many,14,.,CASTRTDGGDTQYF,TGTGCCAGCACCCGGACCGACGGCGGGGATACGCAGTATTTT
TRBV6-5,TRBJ2-7,few,16,.,CASSPIGGEGYYEQYF,TGTGCCAGCAGTCCGATAGGGGGAGAAGGTTACTACGAGCAGTACTTC
TRBV4-3,TRBJ1-6,many,15,.,CASSQEAGIGSPLHF,TGCGCCAGCAGCCAAGAAGCGGGAATCGGTTCACCCCTCCACTTT
TRBV27,TRBJ2-3,medium-sized,14,.,CASSQGGETDTQYF,TGTGCCAGCAGTCAGGGGGGGGAGACAGATACGCAGTATTTT
TRBV11-2,TRBJ2-3,many,14,TRBD2,CASSRTSGTDTQYF,TGTGCCAGCAGCCGGACTAGCGGGACAGATACGCAGTATTTT
TRBV3-1,TRBJ2-7,few,13,.,CASSQMSAYEQYF,TGTGCCAGCAGCCAAATGTCGGCCTACGAGCAGTACTTC
TRBV29-1,TRBJ2-5,few,12,.,CSVEGLQETQYF,TGCAGCGTTGAGGGGCTCCAGGAGACCCAGTACTTC
TRBV7-2,TRBJ1-1,many,13,TRBD1,CASSLRGTGRAFF,TGTGCCAGCAGCTTGAGGGGGACAGGGAGGGCTTTCTTT
TRBV28,TRBJ1-1,.,14,TRBD1,CASSITGEYTEAFF,TGTGCCAGCAGTATCACAGGGGAATACACTGAAGCTTTCTTT
TRBV12-5,TRBJ2-7,many,15,.,CASGTYTDGGYEQYF,TGTGCTAGTGGTACCTATACGGATGGCGGCTACGAGCAGTACTTC
TRBV6-5,TRBJ2-2,many,15,.,CASSYGGPNTGELFF,TGTGCCAGCAGTTACGGCGGGCCCAACACCGGGGAGCTGTTTTTT
TRBV5-5,TRBJ2-1,.,16,TRBD2,CTSSPKVGGSYNEQFF,TGTACCAGCAGCCCAAAAGTGGGGGGGTCCTACAATGAGCAGTTCTTC
TRBV6-6,TRBJ2-1,many,14,.,CASTLLGAYNEQFF,TGTGCCAGCACACTCCTTGGAGCCTACAATGAGCAGTTCTTC
TRBV9,TRBJ1-2,many,14,TRBD1,CASGGQGSLLGYTF,TGTGCCAGCGGGGGACAGGGGAGTTTACTTGGCTACACCTTC
TRBV9,TRBJ1-2,.,12,.,CASSAGGGGYTF,TGTGCCAGCAGCGCCGGGGGAGGTGGCTACACCTTC
TRBV6-2/TRBV6-3,TRBJ1-2,many,13,.,CASSLRTYYGYTF,TGTGCCAGCAGCTTACGTACCTACTATGGCTACACCTTC
TRBV21-1,TRBJ2-1,.,15,.,CATLPGGAHVNEQFF,TGTGCCACCTTACCCGGGGGGGCCCATGTCAATGAGCAGTTCTTC
TRBV5-1,TRBJ1-5,.,15,TRBD1,CASSLAGTGDGPQHF,TGCGCCAGCAGCTTGGCCGGGACAGGGGATGGGCCCCAGCATTTT
TRBV3-1,TRBJ1-3,many,16,.,CASSQGIRNSENTIYF,TGTGCCAGCAGCCAAGGAATCCGGAACTCTGAAAACACCATATATTTT
TRBV2,TRBJ1-1,few,14,TRBD1,CASRGINRGTEAFF,TGTGCCAGCAGGGGGATTAACAGGGGCACTGAAGCTTTCTTT
TRBV29-1,TRBJ2-2,.,12,.,CSVEALSGELFF,TGCAGCGTTGAAGCCCTTTCCGGGGAGCTGTTTTTT
TRBV5-6,TRBJ2-1,many,16,.,CASSFSTERRTNEQFF,TGTGCCAGCAGCTTTTCGACTGAGCGGAGGACGAATGAGCAGTTCTTC
TRBV6-2/TRBV6-3,TRBJ2-3,many,15,.,CATQPQGRSTDTQYF,TGTGCCACACAACCCCAAGGTCGGAGCACAGATACGCAGTATTTT
TRBV24-1,TRBJ2-1,many,16,TRBD1,CATSSTGGERADEQFF,TGTGCCACCAGTTCAACAGGGGGCGAGCGAGCAGATGAGCAGTTCTTC
TRBV7-2,TRBJ1-4,.,14,.,CASSLGGPREKPFF,TGTGCCAGCAGCTTAGGGGGACCTAGGGAAAAACCGTTTTTT
TRBV27,TRBJ1-6,.,14,.,CASRAGPNNSLLHF,TGTGCCAGCAGGGCGGGACCGAATAATTCACTCCTCCACTTT
TRBV12-3/TRBV12-4,TRBJ1-1,many,14,.,CASSFAGGDTEAFF,TGTGCCAGCAGTTTTGCGGGGGGAGACACTGAAGCTTTCTTT
TRBV10-3,TRBJ2-2,few,12,.,CAAGSPTGELFF,TGTGCCGCCGGTTCGCCCACCGGGGAGCTGTTTTTT
TRBV7-9,TRBJ2-3,many,12,.,CASSTLTDTQYF,TGTGCCAGCAGCACCCTTACAGATACGCAGTATTTT
TRBV7-9,TRBJ1-1,many,16,.,CASSFGTLTLNTEAFF,TGTGCCAGCAGCTTTGGGACGCTGACTCTGAACACTGAAGCTTTCTTT
TRBV12-3/TRBV12-4,TRBJ2-7,many,12,.,CASSLGLGEQYF,TGTGCCAGCAGTTTAGGATTGGGAGAGCAGTACTTC
TRBV4-3,TRBJ1-1,.,15,.,CASSQDSQWRGEAFF,TGCGCCAGCAGCCAAGATTCTCAGTGGAGGGGTGAAGCTTTCTTT
TRBV5-1,TRBJ2-7,few,14,.,CASSVGPSSYEQYF,TGCGCCAGCAGCGTGGGACCGAGCTCCTACGAGCAGTACTTC
TRBV24-1,TRBJ2-7,.,12,.,CATSTGSSEQYF,TGTGCCACCTCTACAGGGTCGAGCGAGCAGTACTTC
TRBV6-1,TRBJ2-7,medium-sized,15,.,CASSVQAGDSYEQYF,TGTGCCAGCAGTGTACAGGCAGGGGATAGCTACGAGCAGTACTTC